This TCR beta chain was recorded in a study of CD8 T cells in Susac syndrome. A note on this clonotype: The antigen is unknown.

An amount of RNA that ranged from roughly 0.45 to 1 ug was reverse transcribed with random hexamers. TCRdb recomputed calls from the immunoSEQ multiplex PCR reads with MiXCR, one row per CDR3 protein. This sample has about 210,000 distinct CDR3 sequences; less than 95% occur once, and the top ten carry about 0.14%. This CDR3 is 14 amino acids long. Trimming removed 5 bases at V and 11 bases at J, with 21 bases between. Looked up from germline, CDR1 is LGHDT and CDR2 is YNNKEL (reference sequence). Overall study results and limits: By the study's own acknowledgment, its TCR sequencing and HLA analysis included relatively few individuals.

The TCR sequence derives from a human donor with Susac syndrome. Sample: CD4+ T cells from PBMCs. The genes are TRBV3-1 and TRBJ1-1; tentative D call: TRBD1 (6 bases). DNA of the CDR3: TGTGCCAGCAGCGAACGCCCTTGGGGGGCGGTCGCTTTCTTT. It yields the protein CASSERPWGAVAFF.